This TCR beta chain was recorded in a study of blood T cells in healthy people across ages. CDR3 length: 13 amino acids. The germline V gene encodes CDR1 MNHEY and CDR2 SVGAGI. V lost 6 bases to trimming and J lost 10 bases, with 18 bases between them. General observations from the study: Unsorted PBMCs blocked a conclusive comparison of naive and antigen-experienced cells.

On this clonotype: Its antigen remains unidentified.

A sample-barcoded 5' primer and a J-beta primer mix were used in a second PCR of roughly 6 to 12 cycles. Via MiXCR, TCRdb re-called the 5' RACE reads, giving one row per CDR3 protein. The sample gives 1.5 million or so distinct CDR3 sequences, approximately 38% of which show up once; roughly 7.9% is in the top ten. Healthy Caucasians from Russia aged roughly 6 to 95 served as donors. Donors gave 8 to 10 milliliters of peripheral blood apiece. Per sample, a minimum of 6.5 million PBMCs were isolated. The material sequenced was blood. This chain links TRBV6-5 with TRBJ1-1, with D unclear. The sequence was collected from a woman aged 18-30 years in good health. Here the CDR3 reads CASSLLGGVGAFF. CDR3 in DNA: TGTGCCAGCAGCTTGTTGGGAGGAGTTGGAGCTTTCTTT.